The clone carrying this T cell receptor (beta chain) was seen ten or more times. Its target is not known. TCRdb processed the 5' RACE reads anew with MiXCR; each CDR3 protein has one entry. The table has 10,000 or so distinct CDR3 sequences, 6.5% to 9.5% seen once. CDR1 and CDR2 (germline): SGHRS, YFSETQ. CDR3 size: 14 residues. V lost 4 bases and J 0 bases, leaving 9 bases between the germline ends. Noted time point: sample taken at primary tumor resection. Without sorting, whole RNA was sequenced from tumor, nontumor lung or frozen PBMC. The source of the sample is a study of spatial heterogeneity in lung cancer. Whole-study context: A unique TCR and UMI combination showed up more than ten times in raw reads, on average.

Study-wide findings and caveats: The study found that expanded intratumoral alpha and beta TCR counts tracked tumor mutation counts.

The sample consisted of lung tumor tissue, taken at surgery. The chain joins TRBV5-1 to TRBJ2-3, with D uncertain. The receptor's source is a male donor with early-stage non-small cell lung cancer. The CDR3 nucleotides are TGCGCCAGCAGCCCCACCACTAGCACAGATACGCAGTATTTT. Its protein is CASSPTTSTDTQYF.